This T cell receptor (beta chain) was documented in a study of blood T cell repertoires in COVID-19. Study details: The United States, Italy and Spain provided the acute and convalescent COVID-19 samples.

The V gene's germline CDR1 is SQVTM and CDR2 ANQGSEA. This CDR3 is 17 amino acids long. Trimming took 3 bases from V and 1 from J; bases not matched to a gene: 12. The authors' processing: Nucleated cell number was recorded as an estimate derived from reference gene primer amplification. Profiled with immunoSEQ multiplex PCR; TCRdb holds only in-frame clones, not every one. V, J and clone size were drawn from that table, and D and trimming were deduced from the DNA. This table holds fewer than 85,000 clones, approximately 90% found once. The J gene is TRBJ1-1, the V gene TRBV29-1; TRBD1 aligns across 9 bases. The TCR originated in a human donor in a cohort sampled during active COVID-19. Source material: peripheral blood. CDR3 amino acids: CSVEGTGHALPNTEAFF. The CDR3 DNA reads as TGCAGCGTTGAGGGGACAGGGCATGCCTTACCGAACACTGAAGCTTTCTTT.